This TCR beta chain originates from a study of regulatory T cells in long-lasting Graves disease. This clonotype was found a few times. Time point here: newly diagnosed GD, antithyroid drugs for less than 3 months. The TCR library was prepared using RNA isolated from PBMCs. CDR3 regions were amplified by Arm-PCR using iRepertoire HTBI primers to build TCR beta libraries. From the multiplex PCR reads, TCRdb called clonotypes with MiXCR, one entry per CDR3 protein. Among approximately 350,000 distinct CDR3 sequences listed, under 20% were seen once. Germline V lookup: CDR1 SNHLY, CDR2 FYNNEI. V lost 6 bases and J lost 9, with 22 bases in between. The CDR3 runs to 15 residues. The same data also went into a second study, on T cells in Graves' hyperthyroidism and ophthalmopathy.

The receptor's source is a woman in her late teens or twenties with Graves disease. V is TRBV2 and J is TRBJ2-3, with a weak D call TRBD1 (5 bases). The sample here was peripheral blood mononuclear cells (PBMCs), taken at new diagnosis, from a patient treated with antithyroid drugs. The CDR3 protein is CASSPNSQQGNTQYF. Written as DNA, the CDR3 is TGTGCCAGCAGCCCCAATAGCCAGCAGGGAAACACGCAGTATTTT.